The entry that follows covers one T cell receptor (beta chain) sequence. Its target is not known. The trim removed 3 bases at V and 2 bases at J, leaving 10 bases unmatched. Germline CDR1 GTSNPN, CDR2 SVGIG (reference sequence). The CDR3 has 16 amino acids. These data belong to a study of OX40 agonist ivuxolimab in advanced cancers. Study-level background: Six ivuxolimab dose levels, 0.01 to 10 mg/kg, were given intravenously every 2 weeks. Partial response was recorded in three patients: one hepatocellular carcinoma and two cutaneous melanoma cases.

Overall study findings and caveats: Dose levels from 0.1 to 3.0 mg/kg saw CD4+ and CD8+ blood T cells expand clonally by week 6.

The data were produced by immunoSEQ multiplex PCR, yet TCRdb's version contains in-frame clones alone and is incomplete. The data show 95,000 or so clones, about 92% seen once. The V and J genes are TRBV30 and TRBJ2-7; TRBD1 agrees at 10 bases. The specimen comprised CD4+ or CD8+ T cells sorted from blood, sampled in a trial of the OX40 agonist ivuxolimab. This receptor was identified in an adult with an advanced solid tumor such as melanoma, head and neck, liver or kidney cancer. CDR3 region: CAWRLLTGGSPYEQYF. In DNA, the CDR3 is TGTGCCTGGAGGCTTTTGACAGGGGGCAGCCCCTACGAGCAGTACTTC.